These 5 T cell receptor beta chains originate from one sample sequenced in a study of OX40 agonist ivuxolimab in advanced cancers. The library was built by means of the immunoSEQ multiplex PCR assay. The source is immuneACCESS, and TCRdb retained only in-frame sequences with V and J called. Part of the clones is not carried over; for the studies checked, unresolved V genes explain less than half of this, and the remainder is unexplained. The table for this sample lists fewer than 80,000 clones; 85% to 90% of them were counted only once. More than 5.5% of the sample lies in the top ten. The specimen was CD4+ or CD8+ T cells sorted from blood, collected in a trial of the OX40 agonist ivuxolimab. The origin of the receptors is an adult with an advanced solid tumor such as melanoma, head and neck, liver or kidney cancer.

This clone was picked up one time. The chain is built from TRBV4-3 and TRBJ2-7; possible D gene TRBD1, 5 bases. The V gene's germline CDR1 is LGHNA and CDR2 YSLEER. V lost 1 base to trimming and J lost 2 bases, with 12 bases between them. The CDR3 loop spans 15 amino acids. This CDR3 is CASSQGQGRTYEQYF. In DNA, the CDR3 is TGCGCCAGCAGCCAAGGGCAGGGAAGGACCTACGAGCAGTACTTC.

V gene TRBV5-4 combines with J gene TRBJ2-1; possible D gene TRBD2, 7 bases. The CDR3 is 13 amino acids. The ends were cut back, 4 bases at V and 9 bases at J, with 14 bases in the middle. Germline V gives CDR1 SGHNT, CDR2 YYREEE (reference sequence). The CDR3 DNA follows: TGTGCCAGCAGCACAACAGGGAGGGTTGAGCAGTTCTTC. This translates into CASSTTGRVEQFF.

Only one count was recorded for this clone. The chain is built from TRBV7-6 and TRBJ2-1; no firm D call. CDR1 is SGHVS, CDR2 FNYEAQ, per germline. This CDR3 region has 15 residues. Trimming took off 4 bases at V and 1 base at J, with 11 bases between the two ends. CDR3 in DNA: TGTGCCAGCAGCTCGCCGCTCGGGTCCTACAATGAGCAGTTCTTC. This translates into CASSSPLGSYNEQFF. The full variable domain, in which reference TRBV7-6 and TRBJ2-1 provide the parts outside the CDR3, is GAGVSQSPRYKVTKRGQDVALRCDPISGHVSLYWYRQALGQGPEFLTYFNYEAQQDKSGLPNDRFSAERPEGSISTLTIQRTEQRDSAMYRCASSSPLGSYNEQFFGPGTRLTVL.

The chain recombines TRBV27 with TRBJ2-7; possible D gene TRBD2, 6 bases. With 0 bases removed from V and 2 bases from J, the gap between germline ends came to 11 bases. Looked up from germline, CDR1 is MNHEY and CDR2 is SMNVEV (reference sequence). This CDR3 is built from 15 residues. The CDR3 here is CASSLSRGPTYEQYF. Written as DNA, the CDR3 is TGTGCCAGCAGTTTATCGCGGGGCCCTACCTACGAGCAGTACTTC.

This chain joins TRBV19 and TRBJ2-7, with a tentative D call TRBD1 (6 bases). Per germline, CDR1 LNHDA and CDR2 SQIVND (reference sequence). The CDR3 runs to 16 residues. V dropped 5 bases and J dropped 3 bases, with 20 bases sitting between them. The CDR3, as DNA: TGTGCCAGTAGTCCGAAGATACAGGGATACTTCTACGAGCAGTACTTC. Protein: CASSPKIQGYFYEQYF.